This T cell receptor (beta chain) came from a study of T-cell memory formation after mild COVID-19. Findings and caveats of the study: CD8+ contracting clones occupied EMRA, while CD4+ ones occupied mainly CM and EM.

The 5'RACE method, run with constant-segment primers, produced TCR alpha and TCR beta cDNA libraries (carrying sample barcodes and UMIs). TCRdb processed the 5' RACE reads anew with MiXCR; each CDR3 protein has one entry. The sample includes fewer than 650,000 distinct CDR3 sequences, about 20% seen only once; the top ten take around 7.7%. This CDR3 has 16 amino acids. Germline CDR1 MGHRA, CDR2 YSYEKL. V shed 2 bases, J shed 4 bases, and the junction held 9 bases outside the gene matches. This clonotype was detected a few times. What it binds is not known. Sample: PBMCs or a T cell subset sorted from them (not recorded which). This TCR came from an adult woman who had mild COVID-19 (a few samples of this study predate the infection). Cell type and time point are not known. The rearrangement joins TRBV4-1 to TRBJ2-3; 7 bases agree with TRBD2. The CDR3, as DNA: TGCGCCAGCAGCCAATCTCGACTAGCCAGGGCAGATACGCAGTATTTT. Its protein is CASSQSRLARADTQYF.